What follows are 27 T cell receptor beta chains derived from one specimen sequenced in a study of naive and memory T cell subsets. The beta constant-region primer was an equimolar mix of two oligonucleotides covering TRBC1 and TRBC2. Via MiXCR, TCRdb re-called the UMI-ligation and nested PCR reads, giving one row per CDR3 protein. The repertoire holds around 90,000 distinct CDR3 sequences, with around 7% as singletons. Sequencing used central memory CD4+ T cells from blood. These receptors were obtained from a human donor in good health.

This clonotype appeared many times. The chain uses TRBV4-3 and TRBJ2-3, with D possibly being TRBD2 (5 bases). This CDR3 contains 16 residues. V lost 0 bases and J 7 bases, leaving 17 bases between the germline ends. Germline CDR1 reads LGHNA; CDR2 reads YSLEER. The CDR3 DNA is TGCGCCAGCAGCCAAGAACCCGGACTCAGTCCCAATACGCAGTATTTT. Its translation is CASSQEPGLSPNTQYF.

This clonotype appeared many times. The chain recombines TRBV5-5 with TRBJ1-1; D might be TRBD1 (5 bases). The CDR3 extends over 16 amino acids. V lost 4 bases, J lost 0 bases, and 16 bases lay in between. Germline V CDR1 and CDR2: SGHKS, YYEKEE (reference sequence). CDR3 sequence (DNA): TGTGCCAGCAGCCTAACTCCGCGGGGGATGAACACTGAAGCTTTCTTT. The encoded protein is CASSLTPRGMNTEAFF.

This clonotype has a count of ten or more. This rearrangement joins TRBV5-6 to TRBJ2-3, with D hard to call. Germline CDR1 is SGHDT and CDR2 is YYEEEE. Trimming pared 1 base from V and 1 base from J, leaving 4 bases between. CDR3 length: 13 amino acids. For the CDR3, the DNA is TGTGCCAGCAGCTTGTTGGGCACAGATACGCAGTATTTT. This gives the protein CASSLLGTDTQYF.

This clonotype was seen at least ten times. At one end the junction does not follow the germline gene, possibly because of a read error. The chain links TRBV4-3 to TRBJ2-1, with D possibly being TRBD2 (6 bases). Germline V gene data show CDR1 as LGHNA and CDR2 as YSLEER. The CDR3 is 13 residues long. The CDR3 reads CASSQVLGSGRVF. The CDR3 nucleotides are TGCGCCAGCAGCCAAGTCCTTGGGAGCGGGCGGGTCTTC.

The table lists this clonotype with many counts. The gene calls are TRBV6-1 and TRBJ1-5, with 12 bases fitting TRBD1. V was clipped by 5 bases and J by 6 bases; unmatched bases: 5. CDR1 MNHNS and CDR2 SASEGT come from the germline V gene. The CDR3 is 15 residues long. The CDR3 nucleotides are TGTGCCAGCAGTCCGGGGACAGGGGGCGGTCAGCCCCAGCATTTT. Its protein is CASSPGTGGGQPQHF.

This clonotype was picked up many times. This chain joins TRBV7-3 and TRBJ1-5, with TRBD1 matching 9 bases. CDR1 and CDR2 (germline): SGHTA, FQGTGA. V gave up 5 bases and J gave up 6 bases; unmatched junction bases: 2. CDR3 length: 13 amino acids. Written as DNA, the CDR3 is TGTGCCAGCAGCCCGGGACAGGGTCAGCCCCAGCATTTT. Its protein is CASSPGQGQPQHF.

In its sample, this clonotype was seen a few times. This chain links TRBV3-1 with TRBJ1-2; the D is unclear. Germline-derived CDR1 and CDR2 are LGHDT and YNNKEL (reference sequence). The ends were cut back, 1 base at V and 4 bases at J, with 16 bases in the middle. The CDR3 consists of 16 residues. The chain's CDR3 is CASSQVWRTGVYGYTF. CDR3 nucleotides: TGTGCCAGCAGCCAAGTGTGGCGTACGGGAGTCTATGGCTACACCTTC.

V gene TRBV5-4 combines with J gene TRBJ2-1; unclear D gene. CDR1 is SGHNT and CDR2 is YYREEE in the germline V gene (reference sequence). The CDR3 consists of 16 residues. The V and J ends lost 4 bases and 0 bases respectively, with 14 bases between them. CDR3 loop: CASSDSVGSSYNEQFF. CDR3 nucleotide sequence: TGTGCCAGCAGCGATTCAGTCGGTAGCTCCTACAATGAGCAGTTCTTC. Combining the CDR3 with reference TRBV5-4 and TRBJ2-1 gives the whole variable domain ETGVTQSPTHLIKTRGQQVTLRCSSQSGHNTVSWYQQALGQGPQFIFQYYREEENGRGNFPPRFSGLQFPNYSSELNVNALELDDSALYLCASSDSVGSSYNEQFFGPGTRLTVL.

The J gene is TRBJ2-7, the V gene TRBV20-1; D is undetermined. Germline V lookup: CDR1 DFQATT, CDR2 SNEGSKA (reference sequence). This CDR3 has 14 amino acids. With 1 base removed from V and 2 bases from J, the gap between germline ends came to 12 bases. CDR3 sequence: CSARVPGEAYEQYF. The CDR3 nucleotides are TGCAGTGCTAGAGTCCCGGGCGAAGCCTACGAGCAGTACTTC.

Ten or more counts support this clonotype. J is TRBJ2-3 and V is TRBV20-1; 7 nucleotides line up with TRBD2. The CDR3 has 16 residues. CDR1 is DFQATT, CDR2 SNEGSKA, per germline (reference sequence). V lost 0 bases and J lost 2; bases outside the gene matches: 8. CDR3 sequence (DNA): TGCAGTGCTAGAGATCCGAGCGGGAAACACACAGATACGCAGTATTTT. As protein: CSARDPSGKHTDTQYF.

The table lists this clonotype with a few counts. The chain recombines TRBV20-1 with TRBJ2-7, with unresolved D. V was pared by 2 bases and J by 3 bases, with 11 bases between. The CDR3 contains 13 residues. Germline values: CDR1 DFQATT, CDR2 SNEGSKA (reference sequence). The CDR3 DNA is TGCAGTGCTAGATCGCGGAGATTCTACGAGCAGTACTTC. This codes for CSARSRRFYEQYF.

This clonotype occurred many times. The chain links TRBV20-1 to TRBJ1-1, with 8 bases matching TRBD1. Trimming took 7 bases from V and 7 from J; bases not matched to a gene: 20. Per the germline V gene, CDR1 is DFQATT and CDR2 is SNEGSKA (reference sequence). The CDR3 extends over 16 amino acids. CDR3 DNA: TGCAGTGTACCAAGAACAGGGGGTTTCTCCAGGGATGAAGCTTTCTTT. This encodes CSVPRTGGFSRDEAFF.

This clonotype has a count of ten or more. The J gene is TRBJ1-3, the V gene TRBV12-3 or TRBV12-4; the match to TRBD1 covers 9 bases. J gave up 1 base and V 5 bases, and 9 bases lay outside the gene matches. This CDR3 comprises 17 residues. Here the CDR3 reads CASSPNRDRVSGNTIYF. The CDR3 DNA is TGTGCCAGCAGTCCAAACCGGGACAGGGTTTCTGGAAACACCATATATTTT.

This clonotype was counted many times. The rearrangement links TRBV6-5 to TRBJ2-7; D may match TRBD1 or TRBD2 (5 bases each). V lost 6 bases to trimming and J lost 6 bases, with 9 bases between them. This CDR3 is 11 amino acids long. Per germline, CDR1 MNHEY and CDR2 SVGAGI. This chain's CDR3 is CASRGEFEQYF. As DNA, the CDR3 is TGTGCCAGCAGGGGGGAGTTCGAGCAGTACTTC.

The CDR3 bases are TGTGCCAGCAGCCCCGATTGGGGGGGCGCAGAATCACCCCTCCACTTT. Protein: CASSPDWGGAESPLHF. V is TRBV7-9 and J is TRBJ1-6; possibly TRBD1 for D (6 bases). V lost 5 bases and J 10 bases, leaving 21 bases between the germline ends. The germline gives CDR1 SEHNR, CDR2 FQNEAQ (reference sequence). CDR3 size: 16 residues.

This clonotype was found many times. CDR3 bases: TGTGCCAGCTCACCAGGGACCTCCTACGAGCAGTACTTC. Amino acid sequence: CASSPGTSYEQYF. The gene calls are TRBV18 and TRBJ2-7; D may match TRBD1 or TRBD2 (5 bases each). The V gene's germline CDR1 is KGHSH and CDR2 LQKENI. This CDR3 region has 13 residues. V was pared by 2 bases and J by 0 bases, with 5 bases between.

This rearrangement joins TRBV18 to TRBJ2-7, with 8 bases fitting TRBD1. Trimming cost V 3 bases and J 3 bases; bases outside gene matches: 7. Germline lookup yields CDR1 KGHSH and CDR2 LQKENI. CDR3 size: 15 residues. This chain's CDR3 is CASSPRQGFIYEQYF. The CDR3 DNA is TGTGCCAGCTCACCCCGACAGGGGTTCATCTACGAGCAGTACTTC.

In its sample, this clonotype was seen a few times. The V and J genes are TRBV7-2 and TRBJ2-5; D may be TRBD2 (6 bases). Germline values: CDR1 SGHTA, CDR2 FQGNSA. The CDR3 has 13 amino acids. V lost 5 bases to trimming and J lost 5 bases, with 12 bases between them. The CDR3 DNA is TGTGCCAGCAGCAGGGCAGGAGGGGAGACCCAGTACTTC. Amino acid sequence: CASSRAGGETQYF.

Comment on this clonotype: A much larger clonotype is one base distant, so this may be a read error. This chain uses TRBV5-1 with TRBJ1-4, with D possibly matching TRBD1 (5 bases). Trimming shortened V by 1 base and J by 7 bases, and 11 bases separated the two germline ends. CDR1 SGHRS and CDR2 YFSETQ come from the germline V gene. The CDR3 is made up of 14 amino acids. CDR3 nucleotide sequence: TGCGCCAGCAGCTTGACAGGCAACAGTGAAAAACTGTTTTTT. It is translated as CASSLTGNSEKLFF.

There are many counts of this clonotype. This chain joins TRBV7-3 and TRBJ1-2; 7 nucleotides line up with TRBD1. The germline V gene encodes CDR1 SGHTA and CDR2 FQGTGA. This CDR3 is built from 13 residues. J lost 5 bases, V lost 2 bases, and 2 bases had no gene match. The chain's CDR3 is CASSLQGGYGYTF. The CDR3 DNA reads TGTGCCAGCAGCTTACAGGGGGGTTATGGCTACACCTTC.

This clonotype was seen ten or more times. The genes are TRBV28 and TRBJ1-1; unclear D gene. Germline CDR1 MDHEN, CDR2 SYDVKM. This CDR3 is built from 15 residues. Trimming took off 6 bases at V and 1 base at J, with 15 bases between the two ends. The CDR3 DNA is TGTGCCAGCAGGTCGGACGGGGTTAGGAACACTGAAGCTTTCTTT. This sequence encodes CASRSDGVRNTEAFF.

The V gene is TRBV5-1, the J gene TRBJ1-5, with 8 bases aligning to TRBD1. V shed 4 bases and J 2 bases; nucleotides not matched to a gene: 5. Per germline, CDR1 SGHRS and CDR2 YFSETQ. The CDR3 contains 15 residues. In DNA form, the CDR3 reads TGCGCCAGCAGCCCGGGACAGGAACGCAATCAGCCCCAGCATTTT. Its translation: CASSPGQERNQPQHF.

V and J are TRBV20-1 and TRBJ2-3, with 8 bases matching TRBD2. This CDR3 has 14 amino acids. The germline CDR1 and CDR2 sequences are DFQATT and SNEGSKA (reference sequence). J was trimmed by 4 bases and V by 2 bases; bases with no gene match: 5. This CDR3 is CSARRAGGPDTQYF. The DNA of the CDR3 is TGCAGTGCTAGAAGGGCGGGGGGCCCAGATACGCAGTATTTT.

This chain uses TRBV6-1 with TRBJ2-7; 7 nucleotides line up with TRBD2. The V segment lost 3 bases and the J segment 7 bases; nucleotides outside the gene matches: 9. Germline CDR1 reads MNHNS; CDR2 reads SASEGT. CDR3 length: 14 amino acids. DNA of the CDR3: TGTGCCAGCAGTGATTTTAGCGGGTCCAGGGAGCAGTACTTC. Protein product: CASSDFSGSREQYF.

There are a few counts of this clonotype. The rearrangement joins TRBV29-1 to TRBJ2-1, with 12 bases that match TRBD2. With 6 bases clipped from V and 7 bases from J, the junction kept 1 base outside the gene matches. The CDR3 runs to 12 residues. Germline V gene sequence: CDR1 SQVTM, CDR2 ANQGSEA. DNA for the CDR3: TGCAGCGTCGGGACTAGCGGGAATGAGCAGTTCTTC. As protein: CSVGTSGNEQFF.

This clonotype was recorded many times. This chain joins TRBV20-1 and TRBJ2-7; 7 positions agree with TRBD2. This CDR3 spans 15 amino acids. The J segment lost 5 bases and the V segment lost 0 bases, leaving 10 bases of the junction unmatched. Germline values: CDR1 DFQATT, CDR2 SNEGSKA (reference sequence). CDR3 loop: CSARDNYGRINEQYF. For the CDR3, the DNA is TGCAGTGCTAGAGATAATTACGGGAGGATAAACGAGCAGTACTTC.

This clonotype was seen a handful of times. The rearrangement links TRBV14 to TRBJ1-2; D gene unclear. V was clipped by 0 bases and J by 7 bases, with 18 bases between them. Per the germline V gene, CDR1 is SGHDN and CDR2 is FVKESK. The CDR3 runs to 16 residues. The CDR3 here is CASSQDIKGVGGGYTF. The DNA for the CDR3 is TGTGCCAGCAGCCAAGATATAAAGGGTGTAGGCGGTGGCTACACCTTC.